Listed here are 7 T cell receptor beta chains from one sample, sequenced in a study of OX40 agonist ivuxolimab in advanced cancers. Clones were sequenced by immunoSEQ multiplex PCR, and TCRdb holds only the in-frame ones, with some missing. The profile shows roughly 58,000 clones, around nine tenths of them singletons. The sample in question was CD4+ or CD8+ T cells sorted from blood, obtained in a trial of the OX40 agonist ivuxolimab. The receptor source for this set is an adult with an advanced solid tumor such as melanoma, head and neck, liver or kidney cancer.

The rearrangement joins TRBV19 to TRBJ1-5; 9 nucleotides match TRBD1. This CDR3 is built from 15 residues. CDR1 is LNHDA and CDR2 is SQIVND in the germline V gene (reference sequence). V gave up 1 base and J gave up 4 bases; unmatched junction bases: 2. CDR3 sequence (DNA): TGTGCCAGTAGTATAGGGGGGACAGGGAATCAGCCCCAGCATTTT. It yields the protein CASSIGGTGNQPQHF.

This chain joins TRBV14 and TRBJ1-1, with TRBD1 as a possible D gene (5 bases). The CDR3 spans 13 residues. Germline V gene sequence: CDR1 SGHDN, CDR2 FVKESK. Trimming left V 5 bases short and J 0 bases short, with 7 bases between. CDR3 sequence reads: CASSWGLNTEAFF. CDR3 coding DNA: TGTGCCAGCAGCTGGGGACTGAACACTGAAGCTTTCTTT.

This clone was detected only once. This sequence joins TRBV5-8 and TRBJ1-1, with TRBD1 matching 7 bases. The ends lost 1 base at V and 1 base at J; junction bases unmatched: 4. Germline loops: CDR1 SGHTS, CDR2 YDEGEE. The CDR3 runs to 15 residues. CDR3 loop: CASSLRQGGNTEAFF. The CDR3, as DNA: TGTGCCAGCAGCTTGCGACAGGGTGGGAACACTGAAGCTTTCTTT.

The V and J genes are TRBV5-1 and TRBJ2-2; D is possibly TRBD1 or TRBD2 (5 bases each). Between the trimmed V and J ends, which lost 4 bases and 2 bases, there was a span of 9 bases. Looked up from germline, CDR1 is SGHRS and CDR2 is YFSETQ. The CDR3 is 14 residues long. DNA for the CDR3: TGCGCCAGCAGCCGGGGCCAAAACACCGGGGAGCTGTTTTTT. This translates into CASSRGQNTGELFF.

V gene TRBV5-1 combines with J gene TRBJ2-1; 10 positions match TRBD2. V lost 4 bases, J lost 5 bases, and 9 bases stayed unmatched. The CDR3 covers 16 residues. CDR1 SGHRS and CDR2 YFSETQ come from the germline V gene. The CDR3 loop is CASSPVSGGTNNEQFF. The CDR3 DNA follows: TGCGCCAGCAGCCCGGTTAGCGGGGGGACCAACAATGAGCAGTTCTTC.

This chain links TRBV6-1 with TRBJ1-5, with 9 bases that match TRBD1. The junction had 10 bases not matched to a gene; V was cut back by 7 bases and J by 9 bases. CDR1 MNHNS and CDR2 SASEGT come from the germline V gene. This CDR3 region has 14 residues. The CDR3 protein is CASIWGQGRRPQHF. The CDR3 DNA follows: TGTGCCAGCATTTGGGGACAGGGAAGGAGGCCCCAGCATTTT.

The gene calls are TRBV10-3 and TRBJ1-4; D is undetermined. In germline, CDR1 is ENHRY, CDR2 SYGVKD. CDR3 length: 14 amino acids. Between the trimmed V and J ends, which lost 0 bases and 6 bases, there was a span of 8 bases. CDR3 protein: CAISESTGDEKLFF. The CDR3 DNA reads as TGTGCCATCAGTGAGTCAACGGGAGATGAAAAACTGTTTTTT.